This T cell receptor beta chain stems from a study of tumor-infiltrating lymphocytes in localized non-small cell lung cancer. At the level of the study: Some samples were collected after neoadjuvant chemotherapy; smokers, never-smokers and several histologies were included.

V shed 1 base and J shed 6 bases, with 8 bases lying between them. Germline V gives CDR1 SGHDT, CDR2 YYEEEE. This CDR3 has 14 amino acids. This clone was seen a few times. Its antigen is undetermined. Findings and limits, study-wide: Tumor T-cell fraction was not associated with recurrence-free survival. T-cell fraction did not differ between immunotypes IM1 and IM2. Each assay used a separate piece of the same tissue.

TCRdb's copy holds only in-frame clones and misses some; the assay was immunoSEQ multiplex PCR. The data contain about 13,000 clones, 80% to 90% of them singletons. The chain uses TRBV5-6 and TRBJ1-6; a possible D gene is TRBD1 (5 bases). Input material: lung tumor tissue. The receptor was isolated from a human donor with non-small cell lung cancer. The CDR3 DNA reads as TGTGCCAGCAGCTTGATTCAGGGTAATTCACCCCTCCACTTT. Its translation is CASSLIQGNSPLHF. Together with reference TRBV5-6 and TRBJ1-6, the CDR3 gives the full variable domain: DAGVTQSPTHLIKTRGQQVTLRCSPKSGHDTVSWYQQALGQGPQFIFQYYEEEERQRGNFPDRFSGHQFPNYSSELNVNALLLGDSALYLCASSLIQGNSPLHFGNGTRLTVT.